What follows is one TCR beta chain and its context. Its antigen remains unknown. Time point denoted: patch test 3, about 24 weeks after DPC sensitization. Noted treatment: therapeutic diphenylcyclopropenone sensitization with weekly scalp DPC. These data originate in a study of human T cells and chemical hapten exposure. Study-wide background: Cases of alopecia areata, totalis or universalis occurred in a predominantly female patient group. Study-level points and caveats: PT1 expanded TCR counts and patch test score correlated positively. Expanded TCRs formed significantly more large CDR3 similarity clusters than controls.

Via MiXCR, TCRdb re-called the RACE reads, giving one row per CDR3 protein. The table has roughly 100,000 distinct CDR3 sequences, less than 40% seen once. V was pared by 2 bases and J by 6 bases, with 5 bases of the junction left unmatched. Germline lookup yields CDR1 SEHNR and CDR2 FQNEAQ (reference sequence). The CDR3 runs 14 residues. The sample consisted of whole blood, taken in connection with sensitization to the hapten diphenylcyclopropenone (DPC). This clonotype was obtained from a man aged 35-49 years with alopecia areata. Some clones in this sample may be carry-over from other donors' samples. This chain joins TRBV7-9 and TRBJ1-1; 8 nucleotides line up with TRBD1. CDR3 coding DNA: TGTGCCAGCAGCTTATGGCAGGGGGCTTCTGAAGCTTTCTTT. It codes for CASSLWQGASEAFF.